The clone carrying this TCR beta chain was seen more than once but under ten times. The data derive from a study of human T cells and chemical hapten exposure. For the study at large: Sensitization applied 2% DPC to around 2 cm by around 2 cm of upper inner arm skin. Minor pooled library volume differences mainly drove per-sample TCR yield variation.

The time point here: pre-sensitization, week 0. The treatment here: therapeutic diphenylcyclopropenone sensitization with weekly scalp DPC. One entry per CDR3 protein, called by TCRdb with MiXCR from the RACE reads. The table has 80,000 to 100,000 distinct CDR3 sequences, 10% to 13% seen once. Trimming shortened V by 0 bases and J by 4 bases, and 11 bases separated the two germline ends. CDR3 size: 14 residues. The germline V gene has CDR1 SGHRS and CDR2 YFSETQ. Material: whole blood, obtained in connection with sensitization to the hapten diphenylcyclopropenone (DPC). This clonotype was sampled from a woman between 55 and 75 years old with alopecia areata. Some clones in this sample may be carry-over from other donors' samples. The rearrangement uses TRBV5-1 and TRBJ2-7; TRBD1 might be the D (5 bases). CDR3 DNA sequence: TGCGCCAGCAGCTTGGGCCAGGGTGAATACGAGCAGTACTTC. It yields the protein CASSLGQGEYEQYF.